This TCR beta chain was captured by sequencing in a study of CD8 T cells in acute hepatitis C reinfection. The time point is: naive CD8 control sorted from an acute-time-point sample. The V gene's germline CDR1 is SQVTM and CDR2 ANQGSEA. The CDR3 runs 14 residues. Between the trimmed V and J ends, which lost 1 base and 1 base, there was a span of 10 bases. Study observations and caveats: No chronic follow-up sample yielded enough NS3-1073 specific cells. All groups preferentially used TRBV04 and TRBV06, which was not due to overrepresentation in the naive pool.

Turning to this clone: Its antigen remains unknown.

Produced via immunoSEQ multiplex PCR; TCRdb's table is partial and in-frame only. This table holds tens of thousands of clones, approximately 87% found once. Sequencing was performed on naive CD8+ T cells from PBMCs. The J gene is TRBJ1-2, the V gene TRBV29-1; D might be TRBD1 (5 bases). The receptor was derived from a man aged 25 to 40 with chronic hepatitis C. CDR3: CSVEGDSFNYGYTF. CDR3 nucleotide sequence: TGCAGCGTTGAAGGAGACAGTTTTAACTATGGCTACACCTTC.